The 2 T cell receptor beta chains in this list originate from one sample, sequenced in a study of T cell responses to AZD1222 COVID-19 vaccine. Measured with immunoSEQ multiplex PCR; TCRdb has only the in-frame clones, and not every one. The sample consists of under 200,000 clones, around 92% of them appearing once. The specimen was peripheral blood, collected on day 0 of AZD1222 vaccination. Receptor source: an adult in good health.

This sequence joins TRBV9 and TRBJ1-1; D may be TRBD1 (5 bases). The CDR3 totals 14 residues. Looked up from germline, CDR1 is SGDLS and CDR2 is YYNGEE. V lost 0 bases and J lost 3, with 9 bases in between. In nucleotides, the CDR3 is TGTGCCAGCAGCGTAGGGCAGGGATACACTGAAGCTTTCTTT. Its protein is CASSVGQGYTEAFF. The full variable domain, with the rest looked up from reference TRBV9 and TRBJ1-1, is DSGVTQTPKHLITATGQRVTLRCSPRSGDLSVYWYQQSLDQGLQFLIQYYNGEERAKGNILERFSAQQFPDLHSELNLSSLELGDSALYFCASSVGQGYTEAFFGQGTRLTVV.

The chain combines TRBV3-1 (or the pseudogene TRBV3-2) with TRBJ1-4, with D unresolved. The CDR3 is 15 residues long. Looked up from germline, CDR1 is LGHDT and CDR2 is YNNKEL (reference sequence). Deletions cut 3 bases from V and 8 bases from J, with 16 bases between. The CDR3 DNA reads as TGTGCCAGCAGCCAGGGCGGTAGCAGCATCGAAAAACTGTTTTTT. It encodes CASSQGGSSIEKLFF.